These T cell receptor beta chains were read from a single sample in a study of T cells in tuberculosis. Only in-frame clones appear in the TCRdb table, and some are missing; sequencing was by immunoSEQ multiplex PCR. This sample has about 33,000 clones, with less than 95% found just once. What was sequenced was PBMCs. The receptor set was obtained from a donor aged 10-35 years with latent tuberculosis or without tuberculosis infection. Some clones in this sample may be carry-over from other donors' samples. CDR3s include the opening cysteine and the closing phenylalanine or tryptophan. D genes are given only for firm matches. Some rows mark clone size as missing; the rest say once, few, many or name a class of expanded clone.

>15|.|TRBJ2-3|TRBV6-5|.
CASSRGSISTDTQYF
TGTGCCAGCAGTCGGGGGTCCATTAGCACAGATACGCAGTATTTT
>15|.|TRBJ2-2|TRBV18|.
CASSLDWSQSGELFF
TGTGCCAGCTCCTTGGACTGGTCACAGAGCGGGGAGCTGTTTTTT
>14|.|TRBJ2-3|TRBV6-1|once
CASSEGQGADTQYF
TGTGCCAGCAGTGAAGGCCAGGGCGCAGATACGCAGTATTTT
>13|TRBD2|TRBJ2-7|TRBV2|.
CASSLAGGGEQYF
TGTGCCAGCAGTTTAGCGGGAGGGGGCGAGCAGTACTTC
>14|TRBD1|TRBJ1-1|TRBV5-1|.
CASSPGTANTEAFF
TGCGCCAGCAGCCCCGGGACAGCCAACACTGAAGCTTTCTTT
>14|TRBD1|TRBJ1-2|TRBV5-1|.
CASSQGGVNYGYTF
TGCGCCAGCAGCCAGGGGGGAGTTAACTATGGCTACACCTTC
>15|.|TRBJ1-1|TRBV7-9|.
CASSYGNGGNTEAFF
TGTGCCAGCAGCTACGGGAACGGAGGGAACACTGAAGCTTTCTTT
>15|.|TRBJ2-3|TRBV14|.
CASSRNMAGTDTQYF
TGTGCCAGCAGCCGCAACATGGCGGGCACAGATACGCAGTATTTT
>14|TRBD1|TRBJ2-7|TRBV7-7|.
CASSKGQGAYEQYF
TGTGCCAGCAGCAAGGGACAGGGAGCCTACGAGCAGTACTTC
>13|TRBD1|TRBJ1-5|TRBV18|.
CASSPGTDQPQHF
TGTGCCAGCTCACCCGGGACAGATCAGCCCCAGCATTTT
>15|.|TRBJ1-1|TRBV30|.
CAWTGLEGLNTEAFF
TGTGCCTGGACCGGGCTTGAGGGATTGAACACTGAAGCTTTCTTT
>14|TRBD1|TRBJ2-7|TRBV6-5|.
CASRKRQGAYEQYF
TGTGCCAGCAGAAAGAGACAGGGCGCCTACGAGCAGTACTTC
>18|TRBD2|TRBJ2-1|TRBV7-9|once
CASSSTTPGTSAYNEQFF
TGTGCCAGCAGCTCGACCACCCCCGGGACTAGCGCCTACAATGAGCAGTTCTTC
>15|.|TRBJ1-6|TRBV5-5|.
CASSLPEGANSPLHF
TGTGCCAGCAGCCTCCCTGAAGGAGCCAATTCACCCCTCCACTTT